A selection of T cell receptor beta chains follows, all from one sample in a study of shared clonotypes between healthy human individuals. The protocol was immunoSEQ multiplex PCR, while the TCRdb copy is restricted to in-frame clones and leaves out a portion. The sample consists of a few million clones, approximately 95% of them appearing once. Sequences were obtained from naive CD4+ T cells sorted from blood. The receptor set was obtained from a man aged 18 to 29 in good health. Each CDR3 is given with its conserved first and last residue. D genes are given only for firm matches.

J,D,V,DNA,CDR3
TRBJ2-7,TRBD1,TRBV5-4,TGTGCCAGCAGCTCGAGACAGGGAACCTACGAGCAGTACTTC,CASSSRQGTYEQYF
TRBJ2-7,TRBD2,TRBV7-2,TGTGCCAGCAGCCCTGCGGGACTAGCGGGGCCCTACGAGCAGTACTTC,CASSPAGLAGPYEQYF
TRBJ2-5,TRBD1,TRBV10-3,TGTGCCATCAGTGAAAGACAGGGAAAAGAGACCCAGTACTTC,CAISERQGKETQYF
TRBJ2-2,NA,TRBV2,TGTGCCAGCAGCACATCGAACACCGGGGAGCTGTTTTTT,CASSTSNTGELFF
TRBJ1-2,NA,TRBV4-1,TGCGCCAGCAGCCAGCCCACGGAACCTTTAATGGCTGGCTACACCTTC,CASSQPTEPLMAGYTF
TRBJ2-7,TRBD2,TRBV5-6,TGTGCCAGCAGCCCGGGACTAGCGGGAGCCTACGAGCAGTACTTC,CASSPGLAGAYEQYF
TRBJ2-7,TRBD2,TRBV18,TGTGCCAGCTCACCCCTAGCGGGAGGTTCCTACGAGCAGTACTTC,CASSPLAGGSYEQYF
TRBJ2-3,NA,TRBV5-1,TGCGCCAGCAGCGCCGGACAGGGAGGGGTAAGGACAGATACGCAGTATTTT,CASSAGQGGVRTDTQYF
TRBJ2-7,NA,TRBV5-6,TGTGCCAGCAGCCCTGGAAGGTTCTACGAGCAGTACTTC,CASSPGRFYEQYF
TRBJ2-7,TRBD1,TRBV25-1,TGTGCCAGCAGTCACCTAGGACAGGGGATGGACGAGCAGTACTTC,CASSHLGQGMDEQYF
TRBJ2-3,NA,TRBV4-2,TGTGCCAGCAGCCCCGGAGGGGACAGCGACACAGATACGCAGTATTTT,CASSPGGDSDTDTQYF
TRBJ1-4,TRBD1,TRBV28,TGTGCCAGCAGTTGGGGGACAGGTCTAAATGAAAAACTGTTTTTT,CASSWGTGLNEKLFF
TRBJ2-1,TRBD2,TRBV5-1,TGCGCCAGCAGCTCACTAGCGGGAGGGCAGAATGAGCAGTTCTTC,CASSSLAGGQNEQFF
TRBJ2-7,NA,TRBV21-1,TGTGCCAGCAGCGACATTGAGGGGGGCCCCTCCTACGAGCAGTACTTC,CASSDIEGGPSYEQYF
TRBJ1-6,TRBD1,TRBV25-1,TGTGCCAGCAGTGCGACAGGGAGCGCCTATAATTCACCCCTCCACTTT,CASSATGSAYNSPLHF
TRBJ2-5,NA,TRBV6-6,TGTGCCAGCAGACAAACAGGGAACCAAGAGACCCAGTACTTC,CASRQTGNQETQYF
TRBJ2-6,NA,TRBV5-1,TGCGCCAGCAGCCCAACCAGACTGGGTGGGGCCAACGTCCTGACTTTC,CASSPTRLGGANVLTF
TRBJ1-2,TRBD1,TRBV28,TGTGCCAGCAGTTACCGACAGGGGGAGAGCTATGGCTACACCTTC,CASSYRQGESYGYTF
TRBJ2-3,TRBD2,TRBV6-5,TGTGCCAGCAGAAGCAATCTAGCGGGAGCGGATACGCAGTATTTT,CASRSNLAGADTQYF
TRBJ1-5,TRBD1,TRBV7-2,TGTGCCAGCAGCCCTGGTGGACAGGGCGGAGAACAGCCCCAGCATTTT,CASSPGGQGGEQPQHF
TRBJ2-7,NA,TRBV6-1,TGTGCGGCGGGGGCGCGAAACTACGAGCAGTACTTC,CAAGARNYEQYF
TRBJ2-3,TRBD1,TRBV29-1,TGCAGCGCTCGGGACAGGGTTGACCCGGATACGCAGTATTTT,CSARDRVDPDTQYF
TRBJ1-5,NA,TRBV5-6,TGTGCCAGCAGCCTGGGCCGAACAAATAGCAATCAGCCCCAGCATTTT,CASSLGRTNSNQPQHF
TRBJ2-2,TRBD1,TRBV29-1,TGCAGCGTTGTCGGACAGGGGTCGGGATCCGGGGAGCTGTTTTTT,CSVVGQGSGSGELFF
TRBJ2-7,TRBD1,TRBV10-2,TGCGCCAGCAGTGATTGGGACAGGGGACGTACCCCTACCTACGAGCAGTACTTC,CASSDWDRGRTPTYEQYF
TRBJ1-4,TRBD1,TRBV19,TGTGCCAGTCCCGGGACAGGTATTTTT,CASPGTGIF
TRBJ2-1,TRBD2,TRBV6-5,TGTGCCAGCAGACCCGCGGGGGGTGAGCAGTTCTTC,CASRPAGGEQFF
TRBJ1-2,NA,TRBV6-1,TGTGCCAGCAGTGTGGGTTGGGGGACAAACTATGGCTACACCTTC,CASSVGWGTNYGYTF
TRBJ2-5,NA,TRBV5-8,TGTGCCAGCAGCCCTTATCGAGGCCTCCAAGAGACCCAGTACTTC,CASSPYRGLQETQYF
TRBJ2-5,NA,TRBV7-9,TGTGCCAGCAGCTTAGATATAGGCAGGGAGGAGACCCAGTACTTC,CASSLDIGREETQYF
TRBJ1-3,NA,TRBV4-3,TGCGCCAGCAGTCCCCGGCTCTTCTCTGGAAACACCATATATTTT,CASSPRLFSGNTIYF